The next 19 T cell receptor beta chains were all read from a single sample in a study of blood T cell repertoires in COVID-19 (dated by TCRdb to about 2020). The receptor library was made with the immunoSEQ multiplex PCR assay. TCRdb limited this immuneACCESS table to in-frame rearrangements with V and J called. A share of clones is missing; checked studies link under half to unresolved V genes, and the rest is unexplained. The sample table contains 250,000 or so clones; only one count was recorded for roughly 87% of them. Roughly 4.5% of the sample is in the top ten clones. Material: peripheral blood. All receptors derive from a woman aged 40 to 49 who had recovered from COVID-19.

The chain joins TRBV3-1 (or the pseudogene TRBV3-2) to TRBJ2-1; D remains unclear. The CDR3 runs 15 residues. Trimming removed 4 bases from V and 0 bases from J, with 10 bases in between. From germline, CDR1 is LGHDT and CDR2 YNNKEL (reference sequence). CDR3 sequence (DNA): TGTGCCAGCAGCCGCGACTTTAGCTCCTACAATGAGCAGTTCTTC. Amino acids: CASSRDFSSYNEQFF.

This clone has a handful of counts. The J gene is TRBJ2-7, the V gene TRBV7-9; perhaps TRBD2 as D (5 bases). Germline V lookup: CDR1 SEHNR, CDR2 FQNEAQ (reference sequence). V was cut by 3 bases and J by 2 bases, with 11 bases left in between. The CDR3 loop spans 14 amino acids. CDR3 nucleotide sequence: TGTGCCAGCAGCTTGTACGGGAATCCCTACGAGCAGTACTTC. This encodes CASSLYGNPYEQYF.

The CDR3 is CAISESRGLGNTIYF. DNA for the CDR3: TGTGCCATCAGTGAGTCCAGGGGGCTCGGAAACACCATATATTTT. V is TRBV10-3 and J is TRBJ1-3; 8 bases line up with TRBD1. In germline, CDR1 is ENHRY, CDR2 SYGVKD. The CDR3 is 15 residues long. The trim removed 0 bases at V and 4 bases at J, leaving 2 bases unmatched.

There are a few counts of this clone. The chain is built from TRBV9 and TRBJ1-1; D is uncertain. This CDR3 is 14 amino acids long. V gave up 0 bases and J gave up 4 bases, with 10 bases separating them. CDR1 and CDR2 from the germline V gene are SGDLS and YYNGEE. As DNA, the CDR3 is TGTGCCAGCAGCGTAGGTGTGTCGGTCACTGAAGCTTTCTTT. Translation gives CASSVGVSVTEAFF. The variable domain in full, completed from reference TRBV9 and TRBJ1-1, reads DSGVTQTPKHLITATGQRVTLRCSPRSGDLSVYWYQQSLDQGLQFLIQYYNGEERAKGNILERFSAQQFPDLHSELNLSSLELGDSALYFCASSVGVSVTEAFFGQGTRLTVV.

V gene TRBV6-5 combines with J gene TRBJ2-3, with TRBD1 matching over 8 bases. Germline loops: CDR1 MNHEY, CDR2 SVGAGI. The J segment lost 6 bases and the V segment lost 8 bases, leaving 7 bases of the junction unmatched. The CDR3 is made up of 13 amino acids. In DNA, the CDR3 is TGTGCCAGCGCGGACAGGGAGGTGGATACGCAGTATTTT. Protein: CASADREVDTQYF.

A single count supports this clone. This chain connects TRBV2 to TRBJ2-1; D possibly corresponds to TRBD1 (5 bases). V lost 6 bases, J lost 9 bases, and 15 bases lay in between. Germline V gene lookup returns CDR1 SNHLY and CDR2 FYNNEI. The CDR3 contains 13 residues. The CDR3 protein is CASRITQASEQFF. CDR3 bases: TGTGCCAGCAGAATCACACAGGCGAGTGAGCAGTTCTTC.

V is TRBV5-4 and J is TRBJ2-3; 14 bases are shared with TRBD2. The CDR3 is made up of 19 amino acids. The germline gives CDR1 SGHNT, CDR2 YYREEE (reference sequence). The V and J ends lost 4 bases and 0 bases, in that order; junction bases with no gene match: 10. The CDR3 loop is CASSRGLAGVSTSTDTQYF. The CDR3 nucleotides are TGTGCCAGCAGCCGGGGACTAGCGGGGGTATCTACTAGCACAGATACGCAGTATTTT. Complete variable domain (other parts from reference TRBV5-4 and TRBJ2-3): ETGVTQSPTHLIKTRGQQVTLRCSSQSGHNTVSWYQQALGQGPQFIFQYYREEENGRGNFPPRFSGLQFPNYSSELNVNALELDDSALYLCASSRGLAGVSTSTDTQYFGPGTRLTVL.

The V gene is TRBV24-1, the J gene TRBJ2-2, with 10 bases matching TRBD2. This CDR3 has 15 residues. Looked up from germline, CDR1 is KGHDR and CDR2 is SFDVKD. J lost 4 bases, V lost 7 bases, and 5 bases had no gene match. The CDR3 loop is CATRGTSASTGELFF. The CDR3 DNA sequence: TGTGCCACCAGAGGGACTAGCGCAAGCACCGGGGAGCTGTTTTTT.

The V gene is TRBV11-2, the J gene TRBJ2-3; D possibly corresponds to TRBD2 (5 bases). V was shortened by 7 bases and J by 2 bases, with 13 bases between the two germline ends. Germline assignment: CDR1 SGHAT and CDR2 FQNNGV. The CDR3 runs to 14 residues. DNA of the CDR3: TGTGCCAGCACCTCTACGGGGTTCACAGATACGCAGTATTTT. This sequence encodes CASTSTGFTDTQYF. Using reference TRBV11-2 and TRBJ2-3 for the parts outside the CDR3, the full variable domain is EAGVAQSPRYKIIEKRQSVAFWCNPISGHATLYWYQQILGQGPKLLIQFQNNGVVDDSQLPKDRFSAERLKGVDSTLKIQPAKLEDSAVYLCASTSTGFTDTQYFGPGTRLTVL.

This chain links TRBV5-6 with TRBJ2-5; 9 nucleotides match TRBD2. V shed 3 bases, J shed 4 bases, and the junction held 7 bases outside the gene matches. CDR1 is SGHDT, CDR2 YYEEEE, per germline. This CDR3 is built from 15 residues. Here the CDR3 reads CASSSAGGPLETQYF. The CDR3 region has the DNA TGTGCCAGCAGCTCGGCGGGGGGGCCTCTAGAGACCCAGTACTTC.

The CDR3 reads CASSLDWWRNTEAFF. The CDR3 DNA is TGTGCCAGCAGCTTAGATTGGTGGAGAAACACTGAAGCTTTCTTT. This chain connects TRBV7-2 to TRBJ1-1; D unclear. Trimming shortened V by 1 base and J by 2 bases, and 11 bases separated the two germline ends. Germline CDR1 is SGHTA and CDR2 is FQGNSA. This CDR3 comprises 15 residues.

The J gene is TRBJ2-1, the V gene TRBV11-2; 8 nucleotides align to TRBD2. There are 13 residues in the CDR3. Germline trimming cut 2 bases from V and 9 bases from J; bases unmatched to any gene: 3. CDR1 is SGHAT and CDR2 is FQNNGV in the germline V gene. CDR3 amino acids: CASSLRLAIEQFF. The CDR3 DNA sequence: TGTGCCAGCAGCTTAAGACTAGCGATTGAGCAGTTCTTC.

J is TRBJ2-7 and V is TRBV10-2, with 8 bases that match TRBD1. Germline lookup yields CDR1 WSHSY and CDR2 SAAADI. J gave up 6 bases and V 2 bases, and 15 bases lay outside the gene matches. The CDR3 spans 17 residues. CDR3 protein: CASSEPTTQGVQGEQYF. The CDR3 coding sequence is TGCGCCAGCAGTGAGCCTACAACACAGGGGGTGCAGGGCGAGCAGTACTTC.

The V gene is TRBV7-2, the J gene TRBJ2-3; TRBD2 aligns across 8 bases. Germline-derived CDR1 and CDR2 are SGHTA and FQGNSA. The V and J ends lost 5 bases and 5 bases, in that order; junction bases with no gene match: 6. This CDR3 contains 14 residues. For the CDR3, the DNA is TGTGCCAGCAGCCCGGGACTAGGAATAGATACGCAGTATTTT. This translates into CASSPGLGIDTQYF.

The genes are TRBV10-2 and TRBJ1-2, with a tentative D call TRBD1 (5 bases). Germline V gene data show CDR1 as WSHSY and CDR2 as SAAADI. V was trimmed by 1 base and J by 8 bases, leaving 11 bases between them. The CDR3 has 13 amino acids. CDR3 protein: CASSEYQGGGYTF. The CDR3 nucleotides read TGCGCCAGCAGTGAGTACCAGGGAGGAGGCTACACCTTC.

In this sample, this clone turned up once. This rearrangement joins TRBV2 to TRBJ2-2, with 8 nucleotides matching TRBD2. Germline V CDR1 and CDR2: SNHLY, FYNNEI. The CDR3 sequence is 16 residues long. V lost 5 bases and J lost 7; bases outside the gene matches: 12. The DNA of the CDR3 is TGTGCCAGCAGTCTTCGTTTAGCGGGGAAGGTCGGGGAGCTGTTTTTT. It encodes CASSLRLAGKVGELFF.

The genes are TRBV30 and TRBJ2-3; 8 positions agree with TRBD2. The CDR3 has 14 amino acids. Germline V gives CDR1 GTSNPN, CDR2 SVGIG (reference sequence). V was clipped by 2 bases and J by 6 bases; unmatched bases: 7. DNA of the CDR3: TGTGCCTGGAGTACCATAGCGGGGATGGATACGCAGTATTTT. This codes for CAWSTIAGMDTQYF.

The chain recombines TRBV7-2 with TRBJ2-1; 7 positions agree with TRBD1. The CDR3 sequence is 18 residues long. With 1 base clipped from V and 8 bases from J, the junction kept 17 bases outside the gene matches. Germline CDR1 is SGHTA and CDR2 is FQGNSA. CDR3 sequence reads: CASSLGYIETGPVDEQFF. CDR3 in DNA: TGTGCCAGCAGCTTAGGATACATTGAGACAGGGCCTGTGGATGAGCAGTTCTTC.

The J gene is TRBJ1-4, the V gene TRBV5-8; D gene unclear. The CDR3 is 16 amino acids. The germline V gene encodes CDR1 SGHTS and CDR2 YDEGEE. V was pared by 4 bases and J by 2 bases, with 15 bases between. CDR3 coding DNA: TGTGCCAGCAGCCAACTTGGGAGGGCTACTAATGAAAAACTGTTTTTT. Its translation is CASSQLGRATNEKLFF.